This TCR beta chain was observed in a study of blood T cells in healthy people across ages. Whole-study findings and limits: Age advanced and TCR beta diversity per million T cells fell, roughly linearly.

On this clonotype itself: The antigen is undetermined. The junction does not match germline at one end; this may be a read error.

Sample donors were healthy Caucasian individuals that came from Russia, aged roughly 6 to 100. From germline, CDR1 is SGHVS and CDR2 FNYEAQ. The CDR3 runs 12 residues. The use of a sample-barcoded 5' primer and a J-beta primer mix characterized a second PCR of about 7 to 12 cycles. TCRdb ran MiXCR on the 5' RACE reads and lists one entry per CDR3 protein. Among 450,000 to 700,000 distinct CDR3 sequences listed, approximately 25% were seen once. The sequenced sample consisted of blood. The source is a woman between 65 and 79 years old in good health. This chain links TRBV7-6 with TRBJ2-7; D is undetermined. The CDR3 sequence is CAGSLGSVEQYF. The DNA for the CDR3 is TGTGCCGGCAGCTTGGGTTCTGTGGAGCAGTACTTC.